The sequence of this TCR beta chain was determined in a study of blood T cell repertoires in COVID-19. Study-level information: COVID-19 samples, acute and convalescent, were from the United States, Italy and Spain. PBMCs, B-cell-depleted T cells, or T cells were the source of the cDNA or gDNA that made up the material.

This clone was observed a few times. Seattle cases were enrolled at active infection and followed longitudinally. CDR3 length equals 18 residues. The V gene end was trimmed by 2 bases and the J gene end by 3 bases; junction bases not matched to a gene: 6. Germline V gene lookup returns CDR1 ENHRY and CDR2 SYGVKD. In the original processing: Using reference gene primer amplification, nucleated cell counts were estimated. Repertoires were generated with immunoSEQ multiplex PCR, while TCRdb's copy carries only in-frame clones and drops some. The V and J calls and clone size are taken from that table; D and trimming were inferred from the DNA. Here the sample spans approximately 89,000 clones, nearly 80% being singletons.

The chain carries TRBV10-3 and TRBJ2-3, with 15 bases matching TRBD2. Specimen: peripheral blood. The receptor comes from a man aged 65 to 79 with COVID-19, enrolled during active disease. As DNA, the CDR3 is TGTGCCATCAGTGAGGGACTAGCGGGAGGGCCGGCAACAGATACGCAGTATTTT. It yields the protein CAISEGLAGGPATDTQYF.